The next 20 T cell receptor beta chains were all read from a single sample in a study of cytomegalovirus exposure and HLA in healthy donors. Produced via immunoSEQ multiplex PCR; TCRdb's table is partial and in-frame only. The table has roughly 350,000 clones, just over 85% seen once. Input material: PBMCs. These receptors all come from a woman under 30 in good health and CMV-seronegative.

The chain uses TRBV6-5 and TRBJ2-3; D is ambiguous. Germline V CDR1 and CDR2: MNHEY, SVGAGI. The CDR3 sequence is 15 residues long. The V end lost 2 bases, the J end lost 0 bases, and 9 bases lay between the germline ends. The CDR3 DNA reads TGTGCCAGCAGTTACCGGTCTTATAGCACAGATACGCAGTATTTT. This translates into CASSYRSYSTDTQYF.

The chain carries TRBV6-5 and TRBJ2-4; 9 nucleotides align to TRBD1. This CDR3 is built from 15 residues. With V trimmed by 2 bases and J by 9 bases, 8 bases remained unmatched. The V gene's germline CDR1 is MNHEY and CDR2 SVGAGI. CDR3 amino acids: CASSYGTGNFGIQYF. CDR3 nucleotide sequence: TGTGCCAGCAGTTACGGGACAGGGAACTTCGGCATTCAGTACTTC.

The chain recombines TRBV19 with TRBJ2-1; D ambiguous. The ends were cut back, 2 bases at V and 2 bases at J, with 13 bases in the middle. The CDR3 has 16 amino acids. Germline assignment: CDR1 LNHDA and CDR2 SQIVND (reference sequence). The CDR3 here is CASSIIPFSTYNEQFF. Here the CDR3 DNA reads TGTGCCAGTAGTATAATCCCCTTTTCTACCTACAATGAGCAGTTCTTC.

The rearrangement links TRBV10-3 to TRBJ2-6; a weak D match, TRBD1 (5 bases). The V gene's germline CDR1 is ENHRY and CDR2 SYGVKD. The CDR3 sequence is 18 residues long. V lost 0 bases and J lost 0, with 12 bases in between. DNA for the CDR3: TGTGCCATCAGTGAGTCGAACAGGTACTCCTCTGGGGCCAACGTCCTGACTTTC. Protein sequence: CAISESNRYSSGANVLTF.

The rearrangement uses TRBV6-5 and TRBJ2-7, with 7 bases lining up with TRBD1. Germline V CDR1 and CDR2: MNHEY, SVGAGI. The length of the CDR3 is 14 residues. V shed 5 bases and J 2 bases; nucleotides not matched to a gene: 6. The CDR3 protein is CASSRQGYAYEQYF. The CDR3 DNA follows: TGTGCCAGCAGTCGACAGGGATACGCCTACGAGCAGTACTTC.

The chain links TRBV27 to TRBJ2-7; TRBD1 aligns across 7 bases. The CDR3 length is 15 residues. The germline gives CDR1 MNHEY, CDR2 SMNVEV (reference sequence). The V and J ends lost 1 base and 0 bases, in that order; junction bases with no gene match: 3. The CDR3 reads CASSLLRDSSYEQYF. As DNA, the CDR3 is TGTGCCAGCAGTTTATTACGGGACAGCTCCTACGAGCAGTACTTC.

This sequence joins TRBV9 and TRBJ2-5, with a weak D call TRBD1 (5 bases). Trimming took off 0 bases at V and 5 bases at J, with 11 bases between the two ends. This CDR3 spans 14 amino acids. Per germline, CDR1 SGDLS and CDR2 YYNGEE. This CDR3 is CASSVGSSGETQYF. The CDR3 coding sequence is TGTGCCAGCAGCGTAGGGTCCTCAGGGGAGACCCAGTACTTC.

The chain combines TRBV7-8 with TRBJ2-7; 7 positions agree with TRBD2. This CDR3 region has 14 residues. Germline CDR1 reads SGHVS; CDR2 reads FQNEAQ. V lost 6 bases and J lost 2; bases outside the gene matches: 7. The CDR3 bases are TGTGCCAGCAGGCAGGGAACTAGCGCCTACGAGCAGTACTTC. Its translation is CASRQGTSAYEQYF.

The chain couples TRBV2 to TRBJ2-7; 12 bases agree with TRBD2. This CDR3 region has 17 residues. Trimming removed 1 base from V and 1 base from J; junction bases left unmatched: 5. Germline CDR1 reads SNHLY; CDR2 reads FYNNEI. This CDR3 reads CASSEGASGRGSYEQYF. DNA of the CDR3: TGTGCCAGCAGTGAAGGGGCTAGCGGGAGGGGTTCCTACGAGCAGTACTTC.

The rearrangement joins TRBV27 to TRBJ2-2, with 9 bases aligning to TRBD2. This CDR3 region has 19 residues. J gave up 4 bases and V 1 base, and 13 bases lay outside the gene matches. Per germline, CDR1 MNHEY and CDR2 SMNVEV (reference sequence). CDR3 nucleotides: TGTGCCAGCAGTTTATTCGGGGCTAGCGGGATCACGGGCACCGGGGAGCTGTTTTTT. Amino acid sequence: CASSLFGASGITGTGELFF.

The V and J genes are TRBV6-6 and TRBJ2-7; the D gene is possibly TRBD2 (6 bases). The CDR3 contains 12 residues. CDR1 is MNHNY, CDR2 SVGAGI, per germline (reference sequence). V shed 5 bases and J shed 6 bases, with 11 bases lying between them. CDR3: CASSPSGAEQYF. DNA for the CDR3: TGTGCCAGCAGTCCATCGGGAGCCGAGCAGTACTTC.

J is TRBJ2-3 and V is TRBV9; 9 bases agree with TRBD2. This CDR3 is 14 amino acids long. J lost 6 bases, V lost 4 bases, and 6 bases had no gene match. Germline V gene sequence: CDR1 SGDLS, CDR2 YYNGEE. The CDR3 DNA is TGTGCCAGCAGCCGAGCGGGAGGATTCGATACGCAGTATTTT. It translates to CASSRAGGFDTQYF.

This chain links TRBV10-3 with TRBJ2-7; possible D gene TRBD2, 6 bases. The V gene's germline CDR1 is ENHRY and CDR2 SYGVKD. This CDR3 contains 14 residues. Deletions cut 7 bases from V and 0 bases from J, with 13 bases between. CDR3 DNA sequence: TGTGCCATCACCTGGGACGGGAGCTCCTACGAGCAGTACTTC. Encoded protein: CAITWDGSSYEQYF.

The V call is TRBV13, the J call TRBJ1-1; no firm D call. Deletions cut 6 bases from V and 4 bases from J, with 9 bases between. Germline V gene sequence: CDR1 PRHDT, CDR2 FYEKMQ (reference sequence). The CDR3 has 12 amino acids. The CDR3 loop reads CASSPGSTEAFF. As DNA, the CDR3 is TGTGCCAGCAGTCCAGGTTCCACTGAAGCTTTCTTT.

The rearrangement links TRBV6-1 to TRBJ2-1; 14 bases agree with TRBD2. Germline trimming cut 4 bases from V and 1 base from J; bases unmatched to any gene: 0. This CDR3 contains 16 residues. Germline V gives CDR1 MNHNS, CDR2 SASEGT. The CDR3 loop is CASSGLAGGSYNEQFF. The CDR3 nucleotides read TGTGCCAGCAGTGGACTAGCGGGAGGGTCCTACAATGAGCAGTTCTTC.

The chain joins TRBV9 to TRBJ2-1; 13 bases are shared with TRBD2. Germline CDR1 reads SGDLS; CDR2 reads YYNGEE. The CDR3 covers 18 residues. The J segment lost 7 bases and the V segment lost 4 bases, leaving 14 bases of the junction unmatched. CDR3 loop: CASSKGLAGVAPGNEQFF. CDR3 nucleotide sequence: TGTGCCAGCAGCAAAGGACTAGCGGGAGTCGCTCCAGGGAATGAGCAGTTCTTC.

V is TRBV4-2 and J is TRBJ2-3; TRBD2 agrees at 11 bases. CDR1 LGHNA and CDR2 YNFKEQ come from the germline V gene. V lost 4 bases and J lost 4; bases outside the gene matches: 7. The CDR3 runs 16 residues. Written as DNA, the CDR3 is TGTGCCAGCAGCCTTACTAGCGGGAGTTTCGCAGATACGCAGTATTTT. Translation gives CASSLTSGSFADTQYF.

V gene TRBV9 combines with J gene TRBJ2-7, with 11 bases fitting TRBD2. Germline loops: CDR1 SGDLS, CDR2 YYNGEE. V lost 3 bases, J lost 7 bases, and 9 bases stayed unmatched. The CDR3 extends over 15 amino acids. The CDR3 spells CASSGLAGGPGEQYF. In DNA form, the CDR3 reads TGTGCCAGCAGCGGCTTAGCGGGAGGGCCGGGGGAGCAGTACTTC.

DNA of the CDR3: TGTGCCAGCAGCTTAGGGACAGTGGTTGGCTACACCTTC. Amino acid sequence: CASSLGTVVGYTF. The rearrangement joins TRBV7-9 to TRBJ1-2; maybe TRBD1 (6 bases). V lost 1 base to trimming and J lost 7 bases, with 10 bases between them. Germline V gene lookup returns CDR1 SEHNR and CDR2 FQNEAQ (reference sequence). This CDR3 has 13 residues.

V usage is TRBV4-2 and J usage is TRBJ2-2; D not certain. This CDR3 spans 13 amino acids. Between the trimmed V and J ends, which lost 1 base and 5 bases, there was a span of 5 bases. CDR1 is LGHNA, CDR2 YNFKEQ, per germline. CDR3 DNA sequence: TGTGCCAGCAGCCAAGCGGAGACCGGGGAGCTGTTTTTT. Translating gives CASSQAETGELFF.